Following are 4 T cell receptor beta chains from one sample sequenced in a study of CD8 T cells in Susac syndrome. RNA totalling about 0.5 to 1 ug underwent reverse transcription with random hexamers. TCRdb redid the calling of the immunoSEQ multiplex PCR reads with MiXCR, one entry per CDR3 protein. The repertoire holds hundreds of thousands of distinct CDR3 sequences, approximately 85% seen once, with 0.2% to 0.25% in the top ten. Sequenced sample: CD8+ T cells from PBMCs. The source is a human donor with multiple sclerosis.

The chain has TRBV7-9 and TRBJ1-1, with 8 bases lining up with TRBD1. The CDR3 length is 16 residues. CDR1 and CDR2 from the germline V gene are SEHNR and FQNEAQ (reference sequence). The ends lost 5 bases at V and 6 bases at J; junction bases unmatched: 14. The CDR3 coding sequence is TGTGCCAGCAGCGGCGGACAGGGATGGGACAGCGCTGAAGCTTTCTTT. This encodes CASSGGQGWDSAEAFF.

This CDR3 reads CASSLELGLADNEQFF. The CDR3 coding sequence is TGTGCCAGCAGCCTAGAGCTAGGACTAGCGGACAATGAGCAGTTCTTC. This sequence joins TRBV7-2 and TRBJ2-1; TRBD2 agrees at 10 bases. The trim removed 5 bases at V and 5 bases at J, leaving 9 bases unmatched. Per the germline V gene, CDR1 is SGHTA and CDR2 is FQGNSA. The CDR3 is 16 amino acids.

This clonotype was observed a handful of times. The CDR3 here is CASSPPLSANYGYTF. Written as DNA, the CDR3 is TGTGCCAGCAGCCCCCCGCTCTCAGCTAACTATGGCTACACCTTC. The chain combines TRBV11-2 with TRBJ1-2; D unclear. Between the trimmed V and J ends, which lost 5 bases and 0 bases, there was a span of 13 bases. CDR1 and CDR2 (germline): SGHAT, FQNNGV. This CDR3 is built from 15 residues.

The chain uses TRBV29-1 and TRBJ2-1; D gene ambiguous. The V gene lost 2 bases and the J gene lost 10 bases, with 6 bases spanning the gap. Germline V gene sequence: CDR1 SQVTM, CDR2 ANQGSEA. This CDR3 region has 10 residues. The CDR3 DNA reads as TGCAGCGTTGAACGTGTCGAGCAGTTCTTC. Protein sequence: CSVERVEQFF.